This entry features one TCR beta chain sequence. No antigen is known for it. Expressed TCRB transcripts were sequenced because the isolated RNA had all been reverse transcribed beforehand. Some clones are missing from TCRdb's copy, which holds only in-frame ones; the method was immunoSEQ multiplex PCR. The table records some 150,000 clones, about 9.7% of them present only once. The sample comes from a study of beta chain features in type 1 diabetes. Study-wide results and limits: It was among patients, rather than healthy donors, that naive, central memory and Treg TCRB repertoires appeared more similar.

The CDR3 extends over 14 amino acids. CDR1 and CDR2 from the germline V gene are SGHTA and FQGNSA. Trimming removed 5 bases at V and 1 base at J, with 9 bases between. V gene TRBV7-2 combines with J gene TRBJ2-4; weak D call: TRBD2 (6 bases). The sequence came from a woman in her forties in good health. Input material: central memory CD4+ T cells from blood. This CDR3 is CASSARGAKNIQYF. CDR3 sequence (DNA): TGTGCCAGCAGCGCCCGGGGGGCCAAAAACATTCAGTACTTC.